This TCR beta chain was identified in a study of blood T cell repertoires in COVID-19. Deletions cut 2 bases from V and 1 base from J, with 13 bases between. The CDR3 length is 15 residues. CDR1 is GTSNPN, CDR2 SVGIG, per germline (reference sequence). In the original workflow: Reference gene primer amplification in the assay estimated nucleated cell counts. Assay used: immunoSEQ multiplex PCR; TCRdb lists only in-frame clones, some missing. The V and J calls and clone size come from that table; D and trimming were worked out from the DNA. The top ten hold under 2.5% of the sample, which has about 280,000 clones, about 89% seen once.

The sequence was collected from a man in his fifties with acute or convalescent COVID-19. This chain links TRBV30 with TRBJ2-3; D is possibly TRBD2 (6 bases). The specimen sequenced was peripheral blood. The CDR3 DNA reads as TGTGCCTGGAGTAAATTAGGGAGGCGCACAGATACGCAGTATTTT. Translating gives CAWSKLGRRTDTQYF.